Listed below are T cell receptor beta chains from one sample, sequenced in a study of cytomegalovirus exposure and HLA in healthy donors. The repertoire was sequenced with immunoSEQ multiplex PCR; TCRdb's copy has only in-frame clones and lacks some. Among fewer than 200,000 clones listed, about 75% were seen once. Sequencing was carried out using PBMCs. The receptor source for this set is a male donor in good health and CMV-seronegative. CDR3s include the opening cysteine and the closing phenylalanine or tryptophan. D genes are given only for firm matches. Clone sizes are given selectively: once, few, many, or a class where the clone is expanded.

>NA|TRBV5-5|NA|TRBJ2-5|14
TGTGCCAGCAGCAAGACAGAAAGGGGCGAGACCCAGTACTTC
CASSKTERGETQYF
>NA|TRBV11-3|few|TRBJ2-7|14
TGTGCCAGCAGCACGGACAGTTTTTCAGGCGAGCAGTACTTC
CASSTDSFSGEQYF
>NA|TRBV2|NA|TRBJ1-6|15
TGTGCCAGCAGCGTAAGTCCAGACTATAATTCACCCCTCCACTTT
CASSVSPDYNSPLHF
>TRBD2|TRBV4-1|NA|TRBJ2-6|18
TGCGCCAGCAGCCAGAGCCTAGCGGTCCTCTCTGGGGCCAACGTCCTGACTTTC
CASSQSLAVLSGANVLTF
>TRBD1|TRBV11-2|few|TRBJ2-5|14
TGTGCCAGCAGCGGAGGGACAGGGGGAGAGACCCAGTACTTC
CASSGGTGGETQYF
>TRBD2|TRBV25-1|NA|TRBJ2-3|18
TGTGCCAGCAGGTGGCTAGCGGGCTTCCCCACTAGCACAGATACGCAGTATTTT
CASRWLAGFPTSTDTQYF
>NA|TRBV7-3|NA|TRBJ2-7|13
TGTGCCAGCAGCCCTTCCGGGACCTACGAGCAGTACTTC
CASSPSGTYEQYF
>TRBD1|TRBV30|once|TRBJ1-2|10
TGTGCCTGTAGGGGGCGCGGCTACACCTTC
CACRGRGYTF
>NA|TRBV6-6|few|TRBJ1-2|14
TGTGCCAGCAGTTACGGTGAGGTTAGCTATGGCTACACCTTC
CASSYGEVSYGYTF
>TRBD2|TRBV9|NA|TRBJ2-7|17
TGTGCCAGCAGCGTAGCCCCGTTGGCTAGCGGGCACTACGAGCAGTACTTC
CASSVAPLASGHYEQYF
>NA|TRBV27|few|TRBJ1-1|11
TGTGCCAGCAGAAGCGACACTGAAGCTTTCTTT
CASRSDTEAFF
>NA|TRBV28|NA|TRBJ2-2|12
TGTGCCAGCAGTTTATCAGCGGGGGAGCTGTTTTTT
CASSLSAGELFF
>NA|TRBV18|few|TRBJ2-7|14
TGTGCCAGCTCACCACCGAACGGGGACTACGAGCAGTACTTC
CASSPPNGDYEQYF
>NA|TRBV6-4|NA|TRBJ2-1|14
TGTGCCAGCAGTGAGGACAACTCCTACAATGAGCAGTTCTTC
CASSEDNSYNEQFF
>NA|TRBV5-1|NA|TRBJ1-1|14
TGCGCCAGCAGCTTGGGTCCGGGGAACACTGAAGCTTTCTTT
CASSLGPGNTEAFF
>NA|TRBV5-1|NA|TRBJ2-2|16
TGCGCCAGCAGCTTGGCCCTAACCACAGCAACCGGGGAGCTGTTTTTT
CASSLALTTATGELFF
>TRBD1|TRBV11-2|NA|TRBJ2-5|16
TGTGCCAGCAGCGACGGGACAGGAGGTTTCCAAGAGACCCAGTACTTC
CASSDGTGGFQETQYF
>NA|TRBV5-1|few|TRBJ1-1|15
TGCGCCAGCAGCGGGATGGGGGGAATGGACACTGAAGCTTTCTTT
CASSGMGGMDTEAFF
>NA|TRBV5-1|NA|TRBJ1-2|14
TGCGCCAGCAGCTTGGCCCAGGTAGAGAATGGCTACACCTTC
CASSLAQVENGYTF
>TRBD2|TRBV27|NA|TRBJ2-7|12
TGTGCCAGCAGTTGGGCGGGAGTAGAGCAGTACTTC
CASSWAGVEQYF
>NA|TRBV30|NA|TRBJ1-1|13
TGTGCCTGGAGTGTCGAAGGGGATACTGAAGCTTTCTTT
CAWSVEGDTEAFF
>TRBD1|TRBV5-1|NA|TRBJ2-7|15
TGCGCCAGCAGCCGAGAATCGACAGGGAACTACGAGCAGTACTTC
CASSRESTGNYEQYF
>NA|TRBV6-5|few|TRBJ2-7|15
TGTGCCAGTTGTTTCAAGCAGAAGGCGGCATACGAGCAGTACTTC
CASCFKQKAAYEQYF
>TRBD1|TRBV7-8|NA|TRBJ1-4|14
TGTGCCAGCAGCTTTGACAGGGAAGGTGAAAAACTGTTTTTT
CASSFDREGEKLFF
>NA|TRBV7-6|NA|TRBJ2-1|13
TGTGCCAGCAGCTCCACTGGACAGAGTGAGCAGTTCTTC
CASSSTGQSEQFF
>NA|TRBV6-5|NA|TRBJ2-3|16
TGTGCCAGCAGTTACGGGAGCCCGGCTAGCACAGATACGCAGTATTTT
CASSYGSPASTDTQYF
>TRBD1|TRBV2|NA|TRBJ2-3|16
TGTGCCAGCGGGGGATACGCGGTAGGGGGCGCAGATACGCAGTATTTT
CASGGYAVGGADTQYF
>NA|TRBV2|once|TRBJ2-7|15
TGTGCCAGCAGTGAAGGTACAGTTTTTAAGGACGAGCAGTACTTC
CASSEGTVFKDEQYF
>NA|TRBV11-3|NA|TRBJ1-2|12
TGTGCCAGCAGCTCCAGGGGAGATGGCTACACCTTC
CASSSRGDGYTF
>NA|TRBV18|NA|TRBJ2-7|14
TGTGCCAGCTCCGGACAGCGCAACTCCTACGAGCAGTACTTC
CASSGQRNSYEQYF
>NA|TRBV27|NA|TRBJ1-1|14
TGTGCCACCTCCGGAGGGGGGGGCATCACTGAAGCTTTCTTT
CATSGGGGITEAFF
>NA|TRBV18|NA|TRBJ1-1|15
TGTGCCAGCTCACCACTTGCAGGGGTGAACACTGAAGCTTTCTTT
CASSPLAGVNTEAFF
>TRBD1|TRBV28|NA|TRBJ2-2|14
TGTGCCGGCAGTTCGGACAGGGAGGTCGGGGAGCTGTTTTTT
CAGSSDREVGELFF
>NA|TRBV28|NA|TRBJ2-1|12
TGTGCCAGCACCAACCTAGGCGGTGAGCAGTTCTTC
CASTNLGGEQFF
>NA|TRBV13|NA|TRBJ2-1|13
TGTGCCAGCAGCTTAGGGGGGGGCAATGAGCAGTTCTTC
CASSLGGGNEQFF
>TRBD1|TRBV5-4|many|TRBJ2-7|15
TGTGCCAGCAGCGGGGCGGACAGGGGTTCCTACGAGCAGTACTTC
CASSGADRGSYEQYF
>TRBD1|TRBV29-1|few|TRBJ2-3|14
TGCAGCGTTGATTCGGACAGGGGGCAAGATACGCAGTATTTT
CSVDSDRGQDTQYF
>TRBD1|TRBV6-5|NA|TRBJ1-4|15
TGTGCCAGCAGTGCGACAGGGGGCAATAGGGAAAAACTGTTTTTT
CASSATGGNREKLFF
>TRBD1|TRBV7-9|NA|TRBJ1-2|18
TGTGCCAGCAGCCGAAGACAGGGGGCGCAGCCCACTAACTATGGCTACACCTTC
CASSRRQGAQPTNYGYTF
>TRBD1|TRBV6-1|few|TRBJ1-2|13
TGTGCCAGCAGGAGCGACAGGGACGATGGCTACACCTTC
CASRSDRDDGYTF
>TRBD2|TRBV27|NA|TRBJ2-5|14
TGTGCCAGCAGAGATAGCGGGAGTCTAGAGACCCAGTACTTC
CASRDSGSLETQYF
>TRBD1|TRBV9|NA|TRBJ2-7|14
TGTGCCAGCAGTCGGGACAGGGGTTTCTACGAGCAGTACTTC
CASSRDRGFYEQYF
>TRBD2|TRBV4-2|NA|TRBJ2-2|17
TGTGCCAGCAGCCAAGATCGGGAGCGGGGGGGCGCCGGGGAGCTGTTTTTT
CASSQDRERGGAGELFF
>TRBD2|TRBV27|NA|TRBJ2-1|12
TGTGCCAGCAGTGGGACTAGCAATGAGCAGTTCTTC
CASSGTSNEQFF
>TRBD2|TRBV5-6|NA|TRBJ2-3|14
TGTGCCAGCAGCCTCGGGGGGAACACAGATACGCAGTATTTT
CASSLGGNTDTQYF
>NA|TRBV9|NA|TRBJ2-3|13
TGTGCCAGCAGCTTTCGTATCACAGATACGCAGTATTTT
CASSFRITDTQYF
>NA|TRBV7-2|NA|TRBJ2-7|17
TGTGCCAGCAGCTTGGGACCTCCCGGGGACTTCGGGTACGAGCAGTACTTC
CASSLGPPGDFGYEQYF
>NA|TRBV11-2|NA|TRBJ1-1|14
TGTGCCAGCAGCGAGACAGGCCCGAACACTGAAGCTTTCTTT
CASSETGPNTEAFF
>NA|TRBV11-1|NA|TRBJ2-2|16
TGTGCCAGCAGCCTAGGGGGACTATTGAACACCGGGGAGCTGTTTTTT
CASSLGGLLNTGELFF
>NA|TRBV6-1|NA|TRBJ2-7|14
TGTGCCAGCAGTGTACGGACAGAGTCCTACGAGCAGTACTTC
CASSVRTESYEQYF